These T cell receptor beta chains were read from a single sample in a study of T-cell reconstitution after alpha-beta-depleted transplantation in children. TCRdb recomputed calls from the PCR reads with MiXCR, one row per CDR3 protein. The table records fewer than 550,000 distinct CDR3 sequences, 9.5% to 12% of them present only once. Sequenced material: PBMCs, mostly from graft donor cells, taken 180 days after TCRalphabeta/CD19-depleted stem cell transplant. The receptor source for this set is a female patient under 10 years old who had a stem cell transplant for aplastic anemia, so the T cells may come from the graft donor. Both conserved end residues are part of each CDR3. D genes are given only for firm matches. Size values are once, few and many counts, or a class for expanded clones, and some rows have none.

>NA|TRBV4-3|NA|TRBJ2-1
CASSQDTAGPYNEQFF
TGCGCCAGCAGCCAAGATACCGCAGGACCCTACAATGAGCAGTTCTTC
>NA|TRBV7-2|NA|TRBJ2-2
CASSSYPGLNTGELFF
TGTGCCAGCAGTTCCTACCCGGGACTTAACACCGGGGAGCTGTTTTTT
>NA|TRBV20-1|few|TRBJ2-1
CSARGNNEQFF
TGCAGTGCTAGGGGGAACAATGAGCAGTTCTTC
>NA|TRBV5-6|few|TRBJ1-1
CASSLRLNEAFF
TGTGCCAGCAGCTTGAGACTAAATGAAGCTTTCTTT
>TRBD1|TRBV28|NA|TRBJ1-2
CASSLIIQGADYGYTF
TGTGCCAGCAGTTTAATCATACAGGGGGCAGACTATGGCTACACCTTC
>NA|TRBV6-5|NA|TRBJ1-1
CASSYGIIRGTEAFF
TGTGCCAGCAGTTACGGGATAATCAGAGGCACTGAAGCTTTCTTT
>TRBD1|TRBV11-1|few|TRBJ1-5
CASSLDDREWSYGQPQHF
TGTGCCAGCAGCTTAGATGACAGGGAGTGGTCCTATGGACAGCCCCAGCATTTT
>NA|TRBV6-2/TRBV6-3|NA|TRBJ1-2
CASSSTGTGGYTF
TGTGCCAGCAGTTCCACAGGGACCGGAGGCTACACCTTC
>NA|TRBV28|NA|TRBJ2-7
CASSPPRYEQYF
TGTGCCAGCAGTCCCCCTCGTTACGAGCAGTACTTC
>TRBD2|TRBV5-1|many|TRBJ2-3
CASSRTSGSLTDTQYF
TGCGCCAGCAGCCGGACTAGCGGGAGCCTCACAGATACGCAGTATTTT
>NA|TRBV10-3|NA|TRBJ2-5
CAIRAGAWGYQETQYF
TGTGCCATCAGGGCAGGAGCTTGGGGTTACCAAGAGACCCAGTACTTC
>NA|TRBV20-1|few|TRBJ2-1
CSAREAAGYYNEQFF
TGCAGTGCTAGAGAGGCAGCGGGTTATTACAATGAGCAGTTCTTC
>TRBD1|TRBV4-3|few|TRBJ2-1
CASSQVVQGVYEQFF
TGCGCCAGCAGCCAAGTGGTCCAGGGGGTTTATGAGCAGTTCTTC
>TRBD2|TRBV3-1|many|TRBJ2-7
CASSQDLASGSYEQYF
TGTGCCAGCAGCCAAGATTTGGCTAGCGGGTCCTACGAGCAGTACTTC
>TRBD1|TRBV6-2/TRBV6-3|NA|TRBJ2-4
CAGSYWSGGVDIQYF
TGTGCCGGCAGTTACTGGTCAGGGGGCGTGGACATTCAGTACTTC
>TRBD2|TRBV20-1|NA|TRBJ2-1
CSARDPGLATYNEQFF
TGCAGTGCTAGAGATCCGGGACTAGCGACCTACAATGAGCAGTTCTTC
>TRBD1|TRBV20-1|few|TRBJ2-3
CSASSGTGPDTQYF
TGCAGTGCTAGTTCCGGGACAGGGCCAGATACGCAGTATTTT
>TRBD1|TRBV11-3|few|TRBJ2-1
CASSPKRTGLPNEQFF
TGTGCCAGCAGCCCTAAAAGGACAGGGCTCCCTAATGAGCAGTTCTTC
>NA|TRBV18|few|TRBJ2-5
CASSPEGPPETQYF
TGTGCCAGCTCACCTGAAGGGCCCCCGGAGACCCAGTACTTC
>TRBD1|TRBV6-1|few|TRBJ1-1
CASRGRQGAITEAFF
TGTGCCAGCAGGGGAAGACAGGGGGCTATCACTGAAGCTTTCTTT
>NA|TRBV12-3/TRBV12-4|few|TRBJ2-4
CASSPAPAKNIQYF
TGTGCCAGCAGTCCTGCCCCAGCCAAAAACATTCAGTACTTC
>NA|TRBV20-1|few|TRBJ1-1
CSARNAGQNTEAFF
TGCAGTGCTAGAAACGCGGGACAGAACACTGAAGCTTTCTTT
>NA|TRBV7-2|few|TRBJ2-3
CASSLASTTSTDTQYF
TGTGCCAGCAGCTTAGCGTCGACTACTAGCACAGATACGCAGTATTTT
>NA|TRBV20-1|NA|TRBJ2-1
CSAAGQSSYNEQFF
TGCAGTGCTGCAGGACAGTCCTCCTACAATGAGCAGTTCTTC
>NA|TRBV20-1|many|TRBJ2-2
CSARVGANTGELFF
TGCAGTGCTAGAGTTGGTGCGAACACCGGGGAGCTGTTTTTT
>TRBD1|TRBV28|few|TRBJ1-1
CATFSPGQGAPGLPFF
TGTGCCACCTTCTCGCCGGGACAGGGGGCGCCTGGTTTACCTTTCTTT
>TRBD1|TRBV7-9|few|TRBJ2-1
CASSQGTGSGNEQFF
TGTGCCAGCAGCCAAGGGACAGGGTCAGGCAATGAGCAGTTCTTC
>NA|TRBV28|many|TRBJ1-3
CASSLWGGRRISGNTIYF
TGTGCCAGCAGTTTATGGGGCGGACGGAGAATCTCTGGAAACACCATATATTTT
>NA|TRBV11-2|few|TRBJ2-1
CASSRSPGDYNEQFF
TGTGCCAGCAGCAGATCACCAGGGGATTACAATGAGCAGTTCTTC
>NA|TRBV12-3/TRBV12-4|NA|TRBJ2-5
CASRKEAGETQYF
TGTGCCAGCCGGAAGGAGGCCGGGGAGACCCAGTACTTC
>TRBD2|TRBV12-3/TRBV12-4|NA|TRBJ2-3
CASSFKGLAGGADTQYF
TGTGCCAGCAGTTTTAAGGGACTAGCGGGAGGAGCAGATACGCAGTATTTT
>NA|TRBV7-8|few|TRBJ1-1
CASSLARWGSEAFF
TGTGCCAGCAGCTTAGCGCGATGGGGGTCTGAAGCTTTCTTT
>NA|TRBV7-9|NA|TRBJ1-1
CASSPPQAFF
TGTGCCAGCAGCCCCCCCCAAGCTTTCTTT
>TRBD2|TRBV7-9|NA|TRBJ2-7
CASSLGWSGRAVEQYF
TGTGCCAGCAGCTTAGGGTGGAGCGGGAGGGCCGTCGAGCAGTACTTC
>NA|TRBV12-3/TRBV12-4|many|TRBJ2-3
CASSPRQGTDTQYF
TGTGCCAGCAGCCCAAGACAGGGCACAGATACGCAGTATTTT